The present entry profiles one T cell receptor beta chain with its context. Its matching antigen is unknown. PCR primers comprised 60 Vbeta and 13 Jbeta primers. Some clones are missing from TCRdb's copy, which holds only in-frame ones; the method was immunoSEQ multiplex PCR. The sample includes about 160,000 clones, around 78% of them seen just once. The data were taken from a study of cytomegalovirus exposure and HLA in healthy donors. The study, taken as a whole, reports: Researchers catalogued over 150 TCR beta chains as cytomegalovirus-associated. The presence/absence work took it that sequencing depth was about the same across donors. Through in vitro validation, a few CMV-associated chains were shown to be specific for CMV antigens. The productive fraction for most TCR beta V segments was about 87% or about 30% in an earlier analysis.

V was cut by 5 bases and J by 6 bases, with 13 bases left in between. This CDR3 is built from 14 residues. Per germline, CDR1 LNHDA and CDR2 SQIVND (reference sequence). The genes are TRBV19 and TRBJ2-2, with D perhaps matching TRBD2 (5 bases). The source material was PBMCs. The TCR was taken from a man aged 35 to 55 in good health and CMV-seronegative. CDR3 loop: CASSLLTNPGELFF. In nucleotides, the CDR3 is TGTGCCAGTAGTCTATTGACTAACCCCGGGGAGCTGTTTTTT.